This T cell receptor beta chain was sequenced for a study of Tregs in tolerant kidney transplant recipients. Points from the study as a whole: Few patients were studied, so findings need validation in larger groups. The most relevant donor-specific Treg TCRbeta repertoire apparently came from expansion with activated donor B cells.

Mixed chimerism was transient after nonmyeloablative marrow transplants from related graft donors. A note on this clone: Its target is unknown. The read terminates 3 residues ahead of where the CDR3 ends, so the germline J gene completes it.

TCRdb's copy holds only in-frame clones and misses some; the assay was immunoSEQ multiplex PCR. This sample contains roughly 15,000 clones. The CDR3 is made up of 15 amino acids. With 6 bases removed from V and 4 bases from J, the gap between germline ends came to 17 bases. The V gene's germline CDR1 is KGHDR and CDR2 SFDVKD. This clonotype was sampled from a human patient who received a combined kidney and bone marrow transplant. Some T cells could come from the graft donor. Sequencing used CD4+ T cells from blood (PBMCs), obtained 12 months after the transplant. The genes are TRBV24-1 and TRBJ1-2; maybe TRBD1 (6 bases). Incomplete CDR3 DNA: TGTGCCACCAGTTCCGGGGGGCTTAACAGCTATGGC. This sequence encodes CATSSGGLNSYG. The full CDR3 protein reads CATSSGGLNSYGYTF.